This entry lists 24 T cell receptor beta chains sequenced from one sample in a study of response to subunit inactivated influenza vaccine listed by TCRdb under 2018. Receptor amplification or capture employed RT-PCR. Sequencing took place on an Illumina HiSeq 2500. The public reads were reanalyzed by TCRdb: fastp trimming at Q25, MiXCR alignment, in-frame beta chains only. Rows with a matching CDR3 protein are joined into one entry that keeps the most common DNA and genes. The table for this sample lists hundreds of thousands of distinct CDR3 sequences; 20% to 25% of them were counted only once. About a tenth of the sample comes from the top ten. The material was PBMCs from blood, obtained approximately 20 months after vaccination. The receptors come from a man aged 45 to 70 who received an inactivated influenza vaccine. Donor details come from another sample of the same person, matched by shared clones.

The chain couples TRBV2 to TRBJ1-2, with D possibly being TRBD1 (5 bases). The CDR3 sequence is 12 residues long. Looked up from germline, CDR1 is SNHLY and CDR2 is FYNNEI. Trimming took off 6 bases at V and 4 bases at J, with 9 bases between the two ends. In DNA form, the CDR3 reads TGTGCCAGCAGGCGGGACGCCTATGGCTACACCTTC. Translation gives CASRRDAYGYTF.

This clonotype was counted a few times. V is TRBV4-3 and J is TRBJ2-3, with TRBD2 matching over 9 bases. Losses at the gene ends were 1 base for V and 5 bases for J; bases not matched to a gene: 4. CDR1 is LGHNA, CDR2 YSLEER, per germline. The CDR3 is made up of 15 amino acids. The CDR3 coding sequence is TGCGCCAGCAGCCAAGGGTTTAGCGGGGGAGATACGCAGTATTTT. Protein sequence: CASSQGFSGGDTQYF.

The V gene is TRBV4-2, the J gene TRBJ1-3; 8 bases line up with TRBD1. CDR3 length equals 18 residues. Germline V gives CDR1 LGHNA, CDR2 YNFKEQ. The J segment lost 0 bases and the V segment lost 2 bases, leaving 9 bases of the junction unmatched. In nucleotides, the CDR3 is TGTGCCAGCAGCCAACCCAGGACAGGGCAGGGCTCTGGAAACACCATATATTTT. Translated, it gives CASSQPRTGQGSGNTIYF.

The chain uses TRBV20-1 and TRBJ2-5; TRBD2 might be the D (5 bases). Trimming pared 5 bases from V and 5 bases from J, leaving 15 bases between. This CDR3 region has 13 residues. Per germline, CDR1 DFQATT and CDR2 SNEGSKA (reference sequence). CDR3 sequence reads: CSAGGPPGETQYF. The DNA of the CDR3 is TGCAGTGCTGGTGGACCTCCGGGGGAGACCCAGTACTTC.

This clonotype turned up a few times. The rearrangement uses TRBV7-9 and TRBJ1-3; 9 bases are a match to TRBD1. CDR1 and CDR2 from the germline V gene are SEHNR and FQNEAQ (reference sequence). There are 17 residues in the CDR3. Trimming took 4 bases from V and 0 from J; bases not matched to a gene: 7. The CDR3 coding sequence is TGTGCCAGCAGCTCAAGTACGACAGGGGGCTCTGGAAACACCATATATTTT. Translation gives CASSSSTTGGSGNTIYF.

V is TRBV28 and J is TRBJ2-2, with D tentatively TRBD1 (6 bases). Germline V gene sequence: CDR1 MDHEN, CDR2 SYDVKM. V was shortened by 5 bases and J by 5 bases, with 18 bases between the two germline ends. The CDR3 spans 16 residues. The CDR3 region has the DNA TGTGCCAGCAGTCCCCCGGGACAAAAAAGGACCGGGGAGCTGTTTTTT. Translating gives CASSPPGQKRTGELFF.

This clonotype has a handful of counts. The chain carries TRBV11-2 and TRBJ1-1, with no clear D. Germline V gene sequence: CDR1 SGHAT, CDR2 FQNNGV. V was pared by 3 bases and J by 2 bases, with 7 bases between. CDR3 length: 13 residues. The CDR3 DNA follows: TGTGCCAGCAGCTTCCCCGGTAACACTGAAGCTTTCTTT. It is translated as CASSFPGNTEAFF.

This clonotype was detected a few times. The CDR3 sequence is CASSFEGYGYTF. The CDR3 DNA reads as TGTGCCAGCAGTTTCGAGGGCTATGGCTACACCTTC. This chain links TRBV28 with TRBJ1-2; unclear D gene. Between the trimmed V and J ends, which lost 3 bases and 4 bases, there was a span of 6 bases. The CDR3 extends over 12 amino acids. Germline CDR1 MDHEN, CDR2 SYDVKM.

This clonotype was found a few times. The J gene is TRBJ1-2, the V gene TRBV5-1; TRBD1 agrees at 7 bases. Per the germline V gene, CDR1 is SGHRS and CDR2 is YFSETQ. The ends lost 7 bases at V and 7 bases at J; junction bases unmatched: 10. This CDR3 has 13 residues. CDR3 coding DNA: TGCGCCAGCCGCCTGACAGGGTTGGCTGGCTACACCTTC. Its translation is CASRLTGLAGYTF.

This clonotype was detected many times. The chain carries TRBV9 and TRBJ1-6; D remains unclear. CDR1 is SGDLS and CDR2 is YYNGEE in the germline V gene. The CDR3 is made up of 14 amino acids. Trimming shortened V by 5 bases and J by 12 bases, and 18 bases separated the two germline ends. Here the CDR3 reads CASSSDPVKRPLHF. In nucleotides, the CDR3 is TGTGCCAGCAGTTCCGACCCGGTAAAGAGACCCCTCCACTTT.

The CDR3 DNA reads TGTGCCAGCAGTTACCTCCTCTCTAGCACAGATACGCAGTATTTT. It is translated as CASSYLLSSTDTQYF. The genes are TRBV6-5 and TRBJ2-3; D unclear. There are 15 residues in the CDR3. Per germline, CDR1 MNHEY and CDR2 SVGAGI. V was pared by 2 bases and J by 0 bases, with 9 bases between.

The gene calls are TRBV4-3 and TRBJ2-1; D perhaps matches TRBD1 (5 bases). Deletions cut 3 bases from V and 15 bases from J, with 21 bases between. The germline V gene encodes CDR1 LGHNA and CDR2 YSLEER. There are 14 residues in the CDR3. The CDR3 DNA is TGCGCCAGCAGCCAGGACACGGCCGGGCCCGGACGGTTCTTC. Protein sequence: CASSQDTAGPGRFF.

This clonotype was detected only a few times. V gene TRBV25-1 combines with J gene TRBJ2-3; 10 bases line up with TRBD1. After removal of 1 base from V and 6 bases from J, the junction contained 4 bases not matched to a gene. The CDR3 is 15 residues long. Germline-derived CDR1 and CDR2 are MGHDK and SYGVNS. The CDR3 loop reads CASSELGQGGDTQYF. The CDR3 bases are TGTGCCAGCAGTGAATTAGGACAGGGGGGCGATACGCAGTATTTT.

The chain has TRBV29-1 and TRBJ2-2; D gene ambiguous. Per germline, CDR1 SQVTM and CDR2 ANQGSEA. The CDR3 covers 11 residues. The ends were cut back, 4 bases at V and 6 bases at J, with 6 bases in the middle. CDR3 residues: CSVGGPGELFF. The CDR3 region has the DNA TGCAGCGTTGGGGGTCCCGGGGAGCTGTTTTTT.

Many counts were recorded for this clonotype. This chain uses TRBV20-1 with TRBJ1-2; 8 bases match TRBD1. CDR1 is DFQATT and CDR2 is SNEGSKA in the germline V gene (reference sequence). The CDR3 runs to 16 residues. V trimming: 0 bases; J trimming: 2 bases; junction bases outside the gene matches: 8. The CDR3 loop reads CSARDVETGVNYGYTF. In nucleotides, the CDR3 is TGCAGTGCTAGAGATGTTGAGACAGGGGTGAACTATGGCTACACCTTC.

The chain employs TRBV13 and TRBJ2-6; either TRBD1 or TRBD2 may fit D (5 bases each). The ends were cut back, 4 bases at V and 6 bases at J, with 10 bases in the middle. This CDR3 comprises 14 residues. Germline CDR1 reads PRHDT; CDR2 reads FYEKMQ (reference sequence). The DNA of the CDR3 is TGTGCCAGCAGCTCATCCGGGACGGCCAACGTCCTGACTTTC. The encoded protein is CASSSSGTANVLTF.

The chain employs TRBV15 and TRBJ1-5; tentatively, D is TRBD1 (6 bases). The germline V and J ends were trimmed by 0 bases and 0 bases, with 21 bases remaining between them. CDR3 length equals 20 residues. The V gene's germline CDR1 is LNHNV and CDR2 YYDKDF (reference sequence). This CDR3 reads CATSRDRTDTYGGSNQPQHF. CDR3 nucleotide sequence: TGTGCCACCAGCAGAGATAGGACAGATACGTATGGGGGTAGCAATCAGCCCCAGCATTTT. The complete variable domain, with remaining parts taken from reference TRBV15 and TRBJ1-5, reads DAMVIQNPRYQVTQFGKPVTLSCSQTLNHNVMYWYQQKSSQAPKLLFHYYDKDFNNEADTPDNFQSRRPNTSFCFLDIRSPGLGDTAMYLCATSRDRTDTYGGSNQPQHFGDGTRLSIL.

J is TRBJ1-1 and V is TRBV15; unclear D gene. CDR1 and CDR2 (germline): LNHNV, YYDKDF (reference sequence). The CDR3 is made up of 11 amino acids. Trimming left V 3 bases short and J 7 bases short, with 6 bases between. The CDR3 spells CATSSEYEAFF. DNA of the CDR3: TGTGCCACCAGCAGCGAATATGAAGCTTTCTTT.

This clonotype was counted at least ten times. The chain couples TRBV7-2 to TRBJ2-7, with a tentative D call TRBD2 (6 bases). V was cut by 10 bases and J by 3 bases, with 16 bases left in between. The length of the CDR3 is 13 residues. The germline CDR1 and CDR2 sequences are SGHTA and FQGNSA. Written as DNA, the CDR3 is TGTGCCACAAGGGGCGGGGCCCGCTACGAGCAGTACTTC. Translation: CATRGGARYEQYF.

V and J are TRBV20-1 and TRBJ1-5; D possibly corresponds to TRBD1 (5 bases). This CDR3 contains 14 residues. Germline CDR1 is DFQATT and CDR2 is SNEGSKA (reference sequence). Between the trimmed V and J ends, which lost 3 bases and 4 bases, there was a span of 13 bases. The chain's CDR3 is CSASSLTENQPQHF. DNA of the CDR3: TGCAGTGCTAGCTCCCTGACAGAGAATCAGCCCCAGCATTTT.

This clonotype was seen once. The V and J genes are TRBV20-1 and TRBJ2-7, with 11 positions matching TRBD2. Germline V gene lookup returns CDR1 DFQATT and CDR2 SNEGSKA (reference sequence). J was trimmed by 1 base and V by 4 bases; bases with no gene match: 6. The CDR3 has 15 residues. The CDR3 sequence: CSAKSSGGLSYEQYF. In DNA, the CDR3 is TGCAGTGCTAAATCTAGCGGGGGGTTATCCTACGAGCAGTACTTC.

The table lists this clonotype with a few counts. The V and J genes are TRBV10-3 and TRBJ1-1; D unresolved. V gave up 9 bases and J gave up 1 base, with 12 bases separating them. Germline-derived CDR1 and CDR2 are ENHRY and SYGVKD. The CDR3 consists of 13 residues. CDR3 residues: CAMTREKNTEAFF. CDR3 coding DNA: TGTGCCATGACTAGGGAGAAGAACACTGAAGCTTTCTTT.

CDR3 bases: TGTGCCATCAGGGCTAGCGAAGTCACCGGGGAGCTGTTTTTT. The encoded protein is CAIRASEVTGELFF. The V call is TRBV10-3, the J call TRBJ2-2; D is perhaps TRBD2 (6 bases). Germline V gives CDR1 ENHRY, CDR2 SYGVKD. The V and J ends lost 6 bases and 4 bases respectively, with 12 bases between them. The CDR3 length is 14 residues.

The gene calls are TRBV6-1 and TRBJ2-7, with D uncertain. V lost 5 bases to trimming and J lost 2 bases, with 10 bases between them. CDR3 size: 13 residues. The germline gives CDR1 MNHNS, CDR2 SASEGT. The CDR3 spells CASSRPDPYEQYF. CDR3 in DNA: TGTGCCAGCAGTCGACCCGACCCCTACGAGCAGTACTTC.